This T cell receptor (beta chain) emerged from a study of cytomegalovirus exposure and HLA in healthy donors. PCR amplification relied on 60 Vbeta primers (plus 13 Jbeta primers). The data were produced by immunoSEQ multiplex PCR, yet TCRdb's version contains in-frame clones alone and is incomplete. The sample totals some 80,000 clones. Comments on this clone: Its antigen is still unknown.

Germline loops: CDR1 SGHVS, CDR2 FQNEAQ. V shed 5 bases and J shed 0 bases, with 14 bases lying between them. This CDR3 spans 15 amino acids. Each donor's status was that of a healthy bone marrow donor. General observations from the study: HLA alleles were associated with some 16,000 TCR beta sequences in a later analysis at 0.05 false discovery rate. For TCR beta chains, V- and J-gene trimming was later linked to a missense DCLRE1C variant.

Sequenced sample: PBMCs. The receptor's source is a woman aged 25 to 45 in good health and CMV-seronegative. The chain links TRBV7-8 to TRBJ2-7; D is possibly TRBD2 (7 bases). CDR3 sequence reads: CASSPWGGLSYEQYF. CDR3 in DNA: TGTGCCAGCAGCCCTTGGGGGGGCCTCTCCTACGAGCAGTACTTC. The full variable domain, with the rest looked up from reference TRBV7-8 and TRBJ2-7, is GAGVSQSPRYKVAKRGQDVALRCDPISGHVSLFWYQQALGQGPEFLTYFQNEAQLDKSGLPSDRFFAERPEGSVSTLKIQRTQQEDSAVYLCASSPWGGLSYEQYFGPGTRLTVT.